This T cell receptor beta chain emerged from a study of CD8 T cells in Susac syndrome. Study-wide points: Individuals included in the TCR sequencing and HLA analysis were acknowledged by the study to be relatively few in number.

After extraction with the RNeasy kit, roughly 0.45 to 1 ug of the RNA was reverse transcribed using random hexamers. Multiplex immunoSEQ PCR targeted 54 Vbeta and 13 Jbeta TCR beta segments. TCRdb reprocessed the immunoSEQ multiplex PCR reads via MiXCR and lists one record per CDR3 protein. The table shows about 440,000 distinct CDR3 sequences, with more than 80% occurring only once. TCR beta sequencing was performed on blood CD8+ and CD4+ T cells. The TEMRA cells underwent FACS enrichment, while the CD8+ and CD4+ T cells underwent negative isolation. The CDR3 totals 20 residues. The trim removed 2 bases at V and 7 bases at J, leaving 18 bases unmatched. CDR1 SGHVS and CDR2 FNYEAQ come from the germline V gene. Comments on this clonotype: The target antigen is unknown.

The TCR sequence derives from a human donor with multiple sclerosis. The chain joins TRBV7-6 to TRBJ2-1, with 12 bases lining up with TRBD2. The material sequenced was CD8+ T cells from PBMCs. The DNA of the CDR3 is TGTGCCAGCAGCTTATGGGGGGGACTAGCGGGCACCCGGGAGGGGAATGAGCAGTTCTTC. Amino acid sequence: CASSLWGGLAGTREGNEQFF.